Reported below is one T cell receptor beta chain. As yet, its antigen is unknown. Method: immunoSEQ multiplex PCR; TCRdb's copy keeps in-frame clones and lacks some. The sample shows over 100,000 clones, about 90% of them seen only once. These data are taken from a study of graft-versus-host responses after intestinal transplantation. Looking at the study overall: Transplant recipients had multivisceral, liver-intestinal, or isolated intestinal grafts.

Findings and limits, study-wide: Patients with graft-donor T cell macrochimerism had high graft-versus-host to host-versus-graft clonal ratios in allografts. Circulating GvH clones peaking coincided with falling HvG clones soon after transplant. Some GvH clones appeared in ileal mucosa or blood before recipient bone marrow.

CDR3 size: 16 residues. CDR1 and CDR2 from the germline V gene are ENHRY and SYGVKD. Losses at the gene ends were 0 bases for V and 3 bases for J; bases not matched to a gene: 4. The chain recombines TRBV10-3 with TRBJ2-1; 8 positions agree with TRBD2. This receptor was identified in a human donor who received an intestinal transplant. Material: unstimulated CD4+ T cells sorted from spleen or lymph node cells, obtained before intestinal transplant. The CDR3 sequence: CAISESGRAHYNEQFF. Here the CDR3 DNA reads TGTGCCATCAGTGAGTCCGGGAGGGCCCACTACAATGAGCAGTTCTTC.